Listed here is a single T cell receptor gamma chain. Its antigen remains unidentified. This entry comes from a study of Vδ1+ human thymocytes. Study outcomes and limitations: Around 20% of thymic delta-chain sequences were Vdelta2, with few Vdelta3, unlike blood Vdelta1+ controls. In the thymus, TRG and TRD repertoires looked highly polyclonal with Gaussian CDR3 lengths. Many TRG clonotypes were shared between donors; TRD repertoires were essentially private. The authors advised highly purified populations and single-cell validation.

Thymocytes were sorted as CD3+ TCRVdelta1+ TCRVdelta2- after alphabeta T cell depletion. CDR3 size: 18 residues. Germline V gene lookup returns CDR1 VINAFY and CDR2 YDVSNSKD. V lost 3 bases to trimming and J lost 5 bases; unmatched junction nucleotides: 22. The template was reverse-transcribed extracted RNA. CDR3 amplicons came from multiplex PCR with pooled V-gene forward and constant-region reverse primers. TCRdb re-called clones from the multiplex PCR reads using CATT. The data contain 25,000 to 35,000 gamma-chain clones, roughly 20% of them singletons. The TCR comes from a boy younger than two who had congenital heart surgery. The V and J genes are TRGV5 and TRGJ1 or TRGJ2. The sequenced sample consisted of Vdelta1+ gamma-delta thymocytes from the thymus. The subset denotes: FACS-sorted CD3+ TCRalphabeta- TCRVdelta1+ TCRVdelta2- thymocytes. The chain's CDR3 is CATWDAPPDQSANYKKLF. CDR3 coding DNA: TGTGCCACCTGGGACGCACCCCCCGACCAATCTGCCAATTATAAGAAACTCTTT.